These 10 T cell receptor beta chains came from one sample sequenced in a study of T cells expressing NK-cell markers. TCRdb reprocessed the 5' RACE reads, with one entry per CDR3 protein and no DNA. The table for this sample gives about 370,000 distinct CDR3 sequences. The sequenced sample was blood T cells: a sorted CD56 or NKG2C T cell subset, CD4+ or CD8+ T cells, or bulk PBMC T cells (not recorded which). All receptors derive from a woman in her fifties or sixties in good health.

The chain has TRBV20-1 and TRBJ2-2; checking the TCRdb D call of TRBD1 is not possible without DNA. Germline assignment: CDR1 DFQATT and CDR2 SNEGSKA (reference sequence). The CDR3 sequence is 18 residues long. The CDR3 region is CSAWLRTGVNLNTGELFF.

J is TRBJ2-1 and V is TRBV29-1; as DNA is missing, the TRBD2 call by TCRdb cannot be tested. The CDR3 is 15 amino acids. The germline V gene has CDR1 SQVTM and CDR2 ANQGSEA. CDR3 region: CSVEYRLAVYNEQFF.

The chain uses TRBV15 and TRBJ2-3; TCRdb's D call, TRBD2, is unchecked because there is no DNA. The CDR3 runs 16 residues. Germline V gene lookup returns CDR1 LNHNV and CDR2 YYDKDF (reference sequence). The CDR3 sequence is CATSSRSGSGTDTQYF.

V gene TRBV20-1 combines with J gene TRBJ2-5; the TRBD1 assignment by TCRdb is unverifiable without DNA. In germline, CDR1 is DFQATT, CDR2 SNEGSKA (reference sequence). CDR3 size: 15 residues. The chain's CDR3 is CSARPPAGGFETQYF.

V is TRBV29-1 and J is TRBJ2-1; the D call from TCRdb, TRBD2, cannot be confirmed without DNA. CDR3 length equals 18 residues. CDR1 and CDR2 from the germline V gene are SQVTM and ANQGSEA. The CDR3 loop reads CSVEVVGLSGRGLGEQFF.

The V call is TRBV12-3 or TRBV12-4, the J call TRBJ2-1. The CDR3 length is 12 residues. The CDR3 spells CASSSKGRWQFF.

The J gene is TRBJ1-3, the V gene TRBV6-5. The germline V gene encodes CDR1 MNHEY and CDR2 SVGAGI. The CDR3 is 15 amino acids. CDR3 in amino acids: CASRRRTISGNTIYF.

The V and J genes are TRBV12-3 or TRBV12-4 and TRBJ1-1; TCRdb gives TRBD1 as the D gene, but with no DNA this cannot be confirmed. This CDR3 comprises 13 residues. CDR3 sequence: CASGQGQNTEAFF.

The chain has TRBV5-1 and TRBJ2-2. In germline, CDR1 is SGHRS, CDR2 YFSETQ. The CDR3 contains 15 residues. The CDR3 reads CASSSSLSLGGELFF.

The rearrangement links TRBV7-9 to TRBJ2-3; lacking DNA, the TRBD1 call made by TCRdb goes unchecked. Germline V lookup: CDR1 SEHNR, CDR2 FQNEAQ (reference sequence). The CDR3 is made up of 17 amino acids. The CDR3 sequence is CASSFVLGQPSTDTQYF.